Many counts were recorded for the clone carrying this T cell receptor (beta chain). No antigen is known for it. These data come from a study of HIV-infected patients and healthy controls. Study-level findings and limits: Healthy controls carried many MAIT alpha-chain CDR3s, while HIV+ repertoires had few.

Alpha and beta constant-region primers primed reverse transcription of about 470 ng RNA. Separate chain-specific third strand synthesis with multiplexing indices produced the alpha and beta libraries. One entry per CDR3 protein, called by TCRdb with MiXCR from the 5' RACE reads. Seen here are approximately 10,000 distinct CDR3 sequences, around 5.9% observed once, and the top ten hold about 26%. Trimming cost V 5 bases and J 8 bases, with 15 bases left between them. Germline CDR1 is SGHNT and CDR2 is YENEEA. The CDR3 loop spans 13 amino acids. Follow-up blood was drawn about 14 weeks, roughly three months, after antiretroviral therapy began. The repertoire came from unfractionated whole blood and reflected all unsorted peripheral T cells.

The J gene is TRBJ1-1, the V gene TRBV11-3, with D unresolved. The material sequenced was blood, taken during antiretroviral therapy. This TCR was recovered from an adult with HIV infection. The donor label of this sample is uncertain. CDR3 nucleotides: TGTGCCAGCAGCCCGACATCCGGGGTCGAAGCTTTCTTT. Protein: CASSPTSGVEAFF.